The 32 T cell receptor beta chains given below trace back to one sample, sequenced in a study of response to subunit inactivated influenza vaccine listed by TCRdb under 2018. Interpreted using the paper, the time point label stands for: 40 to 45 days after influenza vaccine administration. The library was made by RT-PCR. The listed sequencing device is Illumina HiSeq 2500. TCRdb reanalyzed the raw reads on its own, using fastp at Q25 for trimming and MiXCR for clone calling, and kept in-frame beta chains. Every CDR3 protein is listed once, alongside the most common genes and DNA of its rows. This sample lists about half a million distinct CDR3 sequences; 10% to 11% were detected once. Approximately 12% of the sample is held by the ten biggest clonotypes. The sample was PBMCs from blood, taken about 40 days after vaccination. These receptors came from a man aged 45-60 years who received an inactivated influenza vaccine. Donor details come from another sample of the same person, matched by shared clones.

The rearrangement links TRBV5-5 to TRBJ2-5; D call uncertain. Germline-derived CDR1 and CDR2 are SGHKS and YYEKEE (reference sequence). The V gene lost 4 bases and the J gene lost 1 base, with 11 bases spanning the gap. The CDR3 spans 14 residues. The CDR3 coding sequence is TGTGCCAGCAGCCCCTATCTGACCCAAGAGACCCAGTACTTC. Translation gives CASSPYLTQETQYF.

A few counts support this clonotype. The J gene is TRBJ2-3, the V gene TRBV5-1; D may be TRBD1 (6 bases). The CDR3 length is 14 residues. Germline CDR1 and CDR2: SGHRS and YFSETQ. V was pared by 4 bases and J by 4 bases, with 13 bases between. The CDR3 is CASSGVQGADTQYF. DNA for the CDR3: TGCGCCAGCAGCGGAGTACAGGGTGCAGATACGCAGTATTTT. Filled out from reference TRBV5-1 and TRBJ2-3, the complete variable domain reads KAGVTQTPRYLIKTRGQQVTLSCSPISGHRSVSWYQQTPGQGLQFLFEYFSETQRNKGNFPGRFSGRQFSNSRSEMNVSTLELGDSALYLCASSGVQGADTQYFGPGTRLTVL.

The chain couples TRBV4-3 to TRBJ2-7, with 7 bases fitting TRBD1. The CDR3 sequence is 16 residues long. J lost 2 bases, V lost 0 bases, and 7 bases had no gene match. Per the germline V gene, CDR1 is LGHNA and CDR2 is YSLEER. CDR3 in DNA: TGCGCCAGCAGCCAAGATCTTGCGACAGGGACCTACGAGCAGTACTTC. It is translated as CASSQDLATGTYEQYF.

The chain carries TRBV9 and TRBJ2-7, with D perhaps matching TRBD1 (6 bases). The ends were cut back, 4 bases at V and 0 bases at J, with 11 bases in the middle. This CDR3 is built from 14 residues. Germline CDR1 and CDR2: SGDLS and YYNGEE. This chain's CDR3 is CASSSGTHSYEQYF. CDR3 nucleotides: TGTGCCAGCAGCTCAGGGACACACTCCTACGAGCAGTACTTC.

At least ten counts were recorded for this clonotype. The chain has TRBV6-2 or TRBV6-3 and TRBJ1-5; 8 bases are shared with TRBD1. The CDR3 sequence is 14 residues long. Per the germline V gene, CDR1 is MNHEY and CDR2 is SVGEGT. Trimming cost V 5 bases and J 6 bases; bases outside gene matches: 6. The CDR3 DNA reads as TGTGCCAGCAGTCGCACAGGGGGTCTTCAGCCCCAGCATTTT. Encoded protein: CASSRTGGLQPQHF.

This clonotype was recorded at least ten times. The J gene is TRBJ2-2, the V gene TRBV12-3 or TRBV12-4, with 9 bases fitting TRBD1. The CDR3 sequence is 14 residues long. The V segment lost 6 bases and the J segment 7 bases; nucleotides outside the gene matches: 6. The DNA for the CDR3 is TGTGCCAGCAGGGGACAGGGTGAAGTCGGGGAGCTGTTTTTT. Its protein is CASRGQGEVGELFF.

The rearrangement joins TRBV24-1 to TRBJ2-3; 9 nucleotides match TRBD1. Looked up from germline, CDR1 is KGHDR and CDR2 is SFDVKD. J was trimmed by 0 bases and V by 7 bases; bases with no gene match: 4. This CDR3 spans 15 amino acids. CDR3 residues: CATRAGQGSTDTQYF. The DNA for the CDR3 is TGTGCCACCAGGGCAGGACAGGGGAGCACAGATACGCAGTATTTT.

Only a few counts were recorded for this clonotype. The J gene is TRBJ2-1, the V gene TRBV28; D is undetermined. The CDR3 has 16 residues. V lost 9 bases to trimming and J lost 3 bases, with 21 bases between them. In germline, CDR1 is MDHEN, CDR2 SYDVKM. The CDR3 protein is CARIVETARYYNEQFF. The DNA of the CDR3 is TGTGCCAGAATCGTGGAGACTGCTCGATACTACAATGAGCAGTTCTTC.

This chain uses TRBV3-1 with TRBJ1-6, with 8 nucleotides matching TRBD1. The V segment lost 0 bases and the J segment 10 bases; nucleotides outside the gene matches: 8. CDR3 length: 16 amino acids. Germline loops: CDR1 LGHDT, CDR2 YNNKEL (reference sequence). The CDR3 DNA is TGTGCCAGCAGCCAAGAATTACCGGGACAGGACTCACCCCTCCACTTT. Protein product: CASSQELPGQDSPLHF.

This clonotype was recorded a few times. The chain is built from TRBV3-1 and TRBJ1-5; TRBD1 agrees at 9 bases. Trimming took 3 bases from V and 1 from J; bases not matched to a gene: 10. The CDR3 spans 18 residues. CDR1 LGHDT and CDR2 YNNKEL come from the germline V gene (reference sequence). The CDR3 coding sequence is TGTGCCAGCAGCCAGCTTCGGGACAGGGAAGGAAGCAATCAGCCCCAGCATTTT. Translation: CASSQLRDREGSNQPQHF.

In its sample, this clonotype was seen many times. The rearrangement links TRBV7-2 to TRBJ2-7, with D maybe TRBD1 (5 bases). V dropped 1 base and J dropped 9 bases, with 7 bases sitting between them. Germline assignment: CDR1 SGHTA and CDR2 FQGNSA. The CDR3 has 11 amino acids. The CDR3 reads CASSLVTGQYF. The CDR3 nucleotides read TGTGCCAGCAGCTTAGTAACAGGGCAGTACTTC.

The chain uses TRBV18 and TRBJ2-1; TRBD2 aligns across 11 bases. Germline V CDR1 and CDR2: KGHSH, LQKENI. The V and J ends lost 6 bases and 7 bases, in that order; junction bases with no gene match: 8. This CDR3 is 15 amino acids long. The CDR3 loop reads CASSQDGTSGNEQFF. The CDR3 region has the DNA TGTGCCAGCTCCCAGGATGGGACTAGCGGTAATGAGCAGTTCTTC.

The chain carries TRBV12-3 or TRBV12-4 and TRBJ1-1; TRBD1 might be the D (6 bases). Trimming removed 6 bases at V and 2 bases at J, with 13 bases between. This CDR3 comprises 14 residues. CDR3 sequence (DNA): TGTGCCAGCAGGGTTGGACAGTTCAACACTGAAGCTTTCTTT. It yields the protein CASRVGQFNTEAFF.

The chain employs TRBV28 and TRBJ2-7; the match to TRBD1 covers 8 bases. Germline V gene lookup returns CDR1 MDHEN and CDR2 SYDVKM. Trimming removed 3 bases from V and 7 bases from J; junction bases left unmatched: 8. The CDR3 totals 14 residues. CDR3 region: CASSFSTGVGEQYF. The CDR3 bases are TGTGCCAGCAGTTTCTCGACAGGGGTGGGGGAGCAGTACTTC.

The chain combines TRBV6-6 with TRBJ2-3; TRBD2 agrees at 7 bases. The V gene end was trimmed by 6 bases and the J gene end by 4 bases; junction bases not matched to a gene: 4. The CDR3 sequence is 13 residues long. Germline V CDR1 and CDR2: MNHNY, SVGAGI (reference sequence). The CDR3 DNA sequence: TGTGCCAGCAGCTCGGGGGGATCAGATACGCAGTATTTT. Translating gives CASSSGGSDTQYF.

This clonotype has only a few counts. V and J are TRBV20-1 and TRBJ1-2; D unresolved. The V end was cut by 1 base, the J end by 5 bases, with 17 bases between. Germline V gene lookup returns CDR1 DFQATT and CDR2 SNEGSKA (reference sequence). The CDR3 loop spans 15 amino acids. CDR3 loop: CSARAPAPADYGYTF. DNA for the CDR3: TGCAGTGCTAGAGCCCCGGCCCCGGCGGATTATGGCTACACCTTC.

The chain uses TRBV13 and TRBJ2-7; 8 positions match TRBD1. Trimming at V came to 0 bases and at J to 2 bases, leaving 3 bases not matched to a gene. Germline lookup yields CDR1 PRHDT and CDR2 FYEKMQ (reference sequence). The CDR3 runs 15 residues. The CDR3 DNA reads as TGTGCCAGCAGCTTAGGGACAGGGGCCACCTACGAGCAGTACTTC. Protein product: CASSLGTGATYEQYF. The entire variable domain, with the rest obtained from reference TRBV13 and TRBJ2-7, is as follows: AAGVIQSPRHLIKEKRETATLKCYPIPRHDTVYWYQQGPGQDPQFLISFYEKMQSDKGSIPDRFSAQQFSDYHSELNMSSLELGDSALYFCASSLGTGATYEQYFGPGTRLTVT.

This clonotype was observed at least ten times. V is TRBV20-1 and J is TRBJ2-1; D may be TRBD2 (6 bases). V was shortened by 3 bases and J by 6 bases, with 18 bases between the two germline ends. The CDR3 length is 15 residues. CDR1 and CDR2 from the germline V gene are DFQATT and SNEGSKA (reference sequence). The CDR3 sequence is CSASRGRAGSNEQFF. The CDR3 DNA reads TGCAGTGCTAGTCGGGGGAGAGCAGGAAGCAATGAGCAGTTCTTC.

There are many counts of this clonotype. V gene TRBV20-1 combines with J gene TRBJ2-5; D possibly corresponds to TRBD2 (7 bases). Trimming removed 6 bases from V and 3 bases from J, with 26 bases in between. The CDR3 is made up of 17 amino acids. Germline values: CDR1 DFQATT, CDR2 SNEGSKA (reference sequence). CDR3 sequence (DNA): TGCAGTGCCTTGTTTCGGGGGGCGCGCAAAAGTAAAGAGACCCAGTACTTC. It yields the protein CSALFRGARKSKETQYF.

The gene calls are TRBV20-1 and TRBJ2-7; 10 bases map to TRBD2. The V and J ends lost 0 bases and 3 bases, in that order; junction bases with no gene match: 2. CDR1 is DFQATT, CDR2 SNEGSKA, per germline (reference sequence). The CDR3 length is 14 residues. For the CDR3, the DNA is TGCAGTGCTAGAGAACCTAGCGGGAGCTACGAGCAGTACTTC. It specifies CSAREPSGSYEQYF.

This clonotype was seen more than once but under ten times. This sequence joins TRBV7-2 and TRBJ1-2; a weak D match, TRBD1 (6 bases). The V gene lost 5 bases and the J gene lost 7 bases, with 17 bases spanning the gap. CDR3 length: 14 amino acids. Germline values: CDR1 SGHTA, CDR2 FQGNSA. The CDR3 DNA follows: TGTGCCAGCAGCCCTTTTGAAGGGGGGTCTGGCTACACCTTC. As protein: CASSPFEGGSGYTF. The complete variable domain, with remaining parts taken from reference TRBV7-2 and TRBJ1-2, reads GAGVSQSPSNKVTEKGKDVELRCDPISGHTALYWYRQSLGQGLEFLIYFQGNSAPDKSGLPSDRFSAERTGGSVSTLTIQRTQQEDSAVYLCASSPFEGGSGYTFGSGTRLTVV.

The chain links TRBV7-9 to TRBJ2-7, with TRBD2 as a possible D gene (6 bases). V was trimmed by 6 bases and J by 5 bases, leaving 11 bases between them. Looked up from germline, CDR1 is SEHNR and CDR2 is FQNEAQ (reference sequence). The CDR3 runs 12 residues. CDR3 protein: CASSSLAHEQYF. The CDR3 DNA reads TGTGCCAGCAGTTCACTAGCACACGAGCAGTACTTC.

The chain recombines TRBV5-1 with TRBJ2-1; 8 bases fit TRBD2. V trimming: 0 bases; J trimming: 6 bases; junction bases outside the gene matches: 11. The V gene's germline CDR1 is SGHRS and CDR2 YFSETQ. The CDR3 runs to 17 residues. CDR3 sequence (DNA): TGCGCCAGCAGCTTGGGTTCTAGCGGGTCAACTCTCAATGAGCAGTTCTTC. As protein: CASSLGSSGSTLNEQFF.

In this sample, this clonotype turned up a few times. The chain employs TRBV20-1 and TRBJ2-1; a weak D match, TRBD1 (5 bases). Germline V lookup: CDR1 DFQATT, CDR2 SNEGSKA (reference sequence). CDR3 length: 15 amino acids. The V gene lost 5 bases and the J gene lost 7 bases, with 21 bases spanning the gap. CDR3 DNA: TGCAGTGCTTCTTCAGGTGGGGCGATACATAATGAGCAGTTCTTC. Amino acid sequence: CSASSGGAIHNEQFF.

The gene calls are TRBV7-2 and TRBJ2-7, with 8 bases identical to TRBD1. This CDR3 contains 15 residues. Per the germline V gene, CDR1 is SGHTA and CDR2 is FQGNSA. After removal of 4 bases from V and 6 bases from J, the junction contained 11 bases not matched to a gene. The CDR3 loop is CASSSRDRTATEQYF. The CDR3 nucleotides read TGTGCCAGCAGCTCACGGGACAGGACTGCGACCGAGCAGTACTTC. The entire variable domain, with the rest obtained from reference TRBV7-2 and TRBJ2-7, is as follows: GAGVSQSPSNKVTEKGKDVELRCDPISGHTALYWYRQSLGQGLEFLIYFQGNSAPDKSGLPSDRFSAERTGGSVSTLTIQRTQQEDSAVYLCASSSRDRTATEQYFGPGTRLTVT.

The chain joins TRBV18 to TRBJ2-3; D is unclear. The CDR3 is 15 amino acids. Germline values: CDR1 KGHSH, CDR2 LQKENI. With 2 bases removed from V and 4 bases from J, the gap between germline ends came to 13 bases. The CDR3 DNA sequence: TGTGCCAGCTCACCATCCCCGCAGAGATCAGATACGCAGTATTTT. It encodes CASSPSPQRSDTQYF.

There are a few counts of this clonotype. V is TRBV20-1 and J is TRBJ2-2, with 8 bases lining up with TRBD1. Germline lookup yields CDR1 DFQATT and CDR2 SNEGSKA (reference sequence). The CDR3 length is 15 residues. The V and J ends lost 0 bases and 4 bases, in that order; junction bases with no gene match: 4. CDR3 nucleotides: TGCAGTGCTAGAGACAACAGGGGGAGCACCGGGGAGCTGTTTTTT. It translates to CSARDNRGSTGELFF.

This clonotype has a count of ten or more. The rearrangement links TRBV18 to TRBJ2-1; TRBD2 aligns across 7 bases. This CDR3 has 16 amino acids. Germline lookup yields CDR1 KGHSH and CDR2 LQKENI. Unmatched junction bases numbered 6, after V lost 3 bases and J lost 1 base. The CDR3 DNA is TGTGCCAGCTCACCCCCCCTAGCGGCTTCCTACAATGAGCAGTTCTTC. Translated, it gives CASSPPLAASYNEQFF.

This chain joins TRBV9 and TRBJ2-7; 10 bases align to TRBD1. This CDR3 has 16 residues. Looked up from germline, CDR1 is SGDLS and CDR2 is YYNGEE. The V and J ends lost 4 bases and 4 bases, in that order; junction bases with no gene match: 11. CDR3 amino acids: CASSLGPGTGAYEQYF. In DNA form, the CDR3 reads TGTGCCAGCAGCCTCGGTCCCGGGACAGGGGCTTACGAGCAGTACTTC.

This clonotype came up a few times. V usage is TRBV20-1 and J usage is TRBJ2-3, with TRBD2 identical over 7 bases. J lost 4 bases, V lost 5 bases, and 21 bases had no gene match. This CDR3 spans 18 amino acids. Germline loops: CDR1 DFQATT, CDR2 SNEGSKA (reference sequence). CDR3 sequence: CSAVYRGDLRGIADTQYF. In DNA form, the CDR3 reads TGCAGTGCTGTCTACCGAGGAGACTTGCGGGGGATAGCAGATACGCAGTATTTT.

This clonotype appeared a few times. CDR3 sequence: CASSLKAGEIYEQYF. The CDR3 DNA reads as TGTGCCAGCAGCCTTAAAGCGGGAGAAATCTACGAGCAGTACTTC. The chain has TRBV7-8 and TRBJ2-7; 8 nucleotides line up with TRBD2. Losses at the gene ends were 5 bases for V and 3 bases for J; bases not matched to a gene: 9. The CDR3 contains 15 residues. In germline, CDR1 is SGHVS, CDR2 FQNEAQ.

The CDR3 sequence: CASRVTRGETQYF. As DNA, the CDR3 is TGTGCCAGCAGGGTGACTCGAGGGGAGACCCAGTACTTC. This rearrangement joins TRBV2 to TRBJ2-5; weak D call: TRBD2 (5 bases). The V gene's germline CDR1 is SNHLY and CDR2 FYNNEI. Trimming left V 6 bases short and J 5 bases short, with 13 bases between. The CDR3 loop spans 13 amino acids. The whole variable domain, remainder taken from reference TRBV2 and TRBJ2-5, is EPEVTQTPSHQVTQMGQEVILRCVPISNHLYFYWYRQILGQKVEFLVSFYNNEISEKSEIFDDQFSVERPDGSNFTLKIRSTKLEDSAMYFCASRVTRGETQYFGPGTRLLVL.